This T cell receptor beta chain was recovered during a study of CXCR3-negative and CXCR3-positive naive CD8 T cells. Study results and caveats: TRB CDR3 properties indicated TCR strength, while surface CD5 was similar across naive subsets. Hydrophobicity of TRB CDR3s was greater in CXCR3-positive naive cells than in CXCR3-negative naive cells.

CDR1 SEHNR and CDR2 FQNEAQ come from the germline V gene (reference sequence). CDR3 length: 17 amino acids. A CD45RO-CCR7+CD27+CD95- phenotype identified naive CD8+ T cells. Remarks on this clonotype: The antigen remains unidentified.

Carrying UMI labels, the TRB cDNA libraries were prepared through 5' RACE. Each CDR3 protein gets one entry in TCRdb, which reprocessed the 5' RACE reads and gives no DNA. The sample totals about 63,000 distinct CDR3 sequences; its top ten clones hold around 5%. The TCR sequence derives from a human donor in good health. Some clones in this sample may be carry-over from other donors' samples. The rearrangement joins TRBV7-9 to TRBJ2-1; lacking DNA, the TRBD2 call made by TCRdb goes unchecked. Sequenced input: naive CXCR3+ CD8+ T cells from blood. Specified subset: CD45RO-CCR7+CD27+CD95- naive CD8+ T cells expressing CXCR3 (TNR3+). CDR3 amino acids: CASSFPKPGLELGEQFF.